This TCR beta chain was identified in a study of T cell responses to AZD1222 COVID-19 vaccine. Profiled with immunoSEQ multiplex PCR; TCRdb holds only in-frame clones, not every one. The profile shows around 120,000 clones, 80% to 90% of them singletons. Study-wide results and limits: Nearly half of the spike-specific TCRs reportedly recognize variant regions that carry no mutations. An increase in Spike-specific TCR breadth and depth was observed after two AZD1222 doses.

A note on this clone: The antigen is not known.

Germline CDR1 LNHDA, CDR2 SQIVND (reference sequence). V shed 5 bases, J shed 8 bases, and the junction held 9 bases outside the gene matches. CDR3 size: 15 residues. This sequence joins TRBV19 and TRBJ2-1; 10 bases match TRBD2. The sample here was peripheral blood, taken on day 0 of AZD1222 vaccination. The origin of this receptor is an adult in good health. DNA of the CDR3: TGTGCCAGTAGTTCAGCGGGGGGGCGGATCTATGAGCAGTTCTTC. This sequence encodes CASSSAGGRIYEQFF.